This TCR beta chain was documented in a study of T-cell reconstitution after alpha-beta-depleted transplantation in children. J was trimmed by 5 bases and V by 7 bases; bases with no gene match: 3. The CDR3 runs 13 residues. CDR1 and CDR2 (germline): SGHDT, YYEEEE. This clonotype has a count of ten or more. Antigen specificity is unknown. Construction of the TCRbeta library involved unique molecular identifiers. TCRdb reanalysed the PCR reads using MiXCR and keeps one entry per CDR3 protein. The repertoire holds 500,000 or so distinct CDR3 sequences, with roughly 10% as singletons. Study-wide results and limits: Several patients had high TCRbeta diversity at day 60; it came from surviving recipient T cells and thymic progenitors.

This TCR came from a female patient aged 2-10 years who had a stem cell transplant for aplastic anemia, so the T cells may come from the graft donor. Sequenced material: PBMCs, mostly from graft donor cells, taken 180 days after TCRalphabeta/CD19-depleted stem cell transplant. This chain connects TRBV5-6 to TRBJ2-2, with TRBD2 matching over 9 bases. CDR3 sequence (DNA): TGTGCCAGCGGGACTAGCCCTACCGGGGAGCTGTTTTTT. This codes for CASGTSPTGELFF.